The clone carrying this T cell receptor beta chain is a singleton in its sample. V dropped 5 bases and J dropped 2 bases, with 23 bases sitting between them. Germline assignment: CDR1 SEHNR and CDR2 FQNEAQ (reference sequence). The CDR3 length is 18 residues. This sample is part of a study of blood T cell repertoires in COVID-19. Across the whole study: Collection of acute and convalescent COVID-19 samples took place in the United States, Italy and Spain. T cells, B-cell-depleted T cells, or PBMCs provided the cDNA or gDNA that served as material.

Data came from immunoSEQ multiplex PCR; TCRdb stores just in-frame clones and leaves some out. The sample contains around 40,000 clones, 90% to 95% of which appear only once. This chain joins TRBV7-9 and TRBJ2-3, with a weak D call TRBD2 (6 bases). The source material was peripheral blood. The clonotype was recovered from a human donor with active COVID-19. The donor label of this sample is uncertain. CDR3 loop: CASSQTVAGSLVTDTQYF. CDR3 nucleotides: TGTGCCAGCAGCCAAACAGTGGCGGGATCCCTTGTCACAGATACGCAGTATTTT. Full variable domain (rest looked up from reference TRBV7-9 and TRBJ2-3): DTGVSQNPRHKITKRGQNVTFRCDPISEHNRLYWYRQTLGQGPEFLTYFQNEAQLEKSRLLSDRFSAERPKGSFSTLEIQRTEQGDSAMYLCASSQTVAGSLVTDTQYFGPGTRLTVL.